This T cell receptor (beta chain) was identified in a study of T-cell reconstitution after alpha-beta-depleted transplantation in children (dated by TCRdb to between 2015 and 2016). About the full investigation: The study quantitatively tracked T-cell immune reconstitution after TCRalphabeta/CD19-depleted allogeneic hematopoietic cell transplantation in children using TCR repertoire profiling.

On the study overall, not on this receptor specifically: Apparently early alphabetaT-cell count recovery about two months after transplant reportedly relied on only several hundred rapidly expanded clones derived from non-depleted graft cells. The frequencies of hyperexpanded clones fell over the following months, and after one year, T-cell counts and TCRbeta diversity were mostly attributed to newly produced T cells. In some patients, the high TCRbeta diversity seen at day 60 was put down to recipient T cells and intrathymic progenitors that had survived conditioning.

This specimen's treatment or condition label, interpreted: allogeneic hematopoietic cell transplantation with graft depleted of TCRalphabeta T cells and CD19 B cells. TCRalphabeta/CD19-depleted allogeneic hematopoietic cell grafts were given to the transplant recipients, all of whom were children. CDR1 and CDR2 (LGHNA, YSLEER) derive from the germline V gene. The CDR3 holds 16 amino acids from the cysteine to the phenylalanine. Only the CDR3 portion is preserved as DNA: 48 bases, with reading frame beginning at the first base. V loses 4 bases of germline sequence and J loses 1 base, and the interval between the two ends is 16 bases. Library prep was done by PCR. TCRdb names Illumina HiSeq 2500 as the instrument used. TCR libraries were prepared with molecular barcoding, using unique molecular identifiers to normalize TCRbeta repertoire quantification. Clones were called with MiXCR by TCRdb after fastp trimmed the public reads at Q25, and only in-frame beta chains were retained. Every CDR3 protein is listed once, alongside the most common genes and DNA of its rows. Across this sample there are hundreds of thousands of distinct CDR3 sequences, with roughly a tenth seen only once. Together, the top ten hold about 2.1% of the sample.

This clonotype has at least ten counts. Its antigen is not yet known. Qualities for individual bases were not recorded, and no much larger clone is one base off. This receptor was identified in a child under 10 years old with inherited bone marrow failure, due to receive a stem cell transplant. The sequence is built from TRBV4-3 and TRBJ1-2, with a tentative D gene TRBD1 over 6 matching bases. The source material was PBMCs, sampled before TCRalphabeta/CD19-depleted stem cell transplant. In nucleotide form, the sequence is TGCGCCAGCAGCCTATCGAGACAGGCCTTTAACTATGGCTACACCTTC. Translation gives CASSLSRQAFNYGYTF.